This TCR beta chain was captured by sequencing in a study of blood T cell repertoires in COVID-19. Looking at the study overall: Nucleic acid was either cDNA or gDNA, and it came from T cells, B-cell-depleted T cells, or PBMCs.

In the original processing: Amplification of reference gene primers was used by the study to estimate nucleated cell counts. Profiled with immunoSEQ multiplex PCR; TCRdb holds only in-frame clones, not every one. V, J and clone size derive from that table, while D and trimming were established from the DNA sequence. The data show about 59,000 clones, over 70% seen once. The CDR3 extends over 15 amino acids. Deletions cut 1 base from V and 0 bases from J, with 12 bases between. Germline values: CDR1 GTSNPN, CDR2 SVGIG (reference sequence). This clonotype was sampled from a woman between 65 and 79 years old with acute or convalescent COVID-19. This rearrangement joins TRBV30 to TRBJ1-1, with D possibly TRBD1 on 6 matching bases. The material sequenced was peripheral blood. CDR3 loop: CAWSARGPVNTEAFF. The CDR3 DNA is TGTGCCTGGAGTGCCAGGGGACCTGTGAACACTGAAGCTTTCTTT.